The clone carrying this TCR beta chain was detected many times. As yet, its antigen is unknown. The CDR3 has 16 amino acids. Between the trimmed V and J ends, which lost 4 bases and 4 bases, there was a span of 14 bases. Germline lookup yields CDR1 LGHDT and CDR2 YNNKEL (reference sequence). Arm-PCR of CDR3 regions and iRepertoire HTBI primers were used to build TCR beta libraries. Using its own MiXCR run on the multiplex PCR reads, TCRdb lists one record per CDR3 protein. The sample consists of 440,000 or so distinct CDR3 sequences, about 15% of them appearing once. This entry belongs to a study of regulatory T cells in long-lasting Graves disease. Study-wide points: Persistent patients shared more public clonotypes (under 3,000) than newly diagnosed patients (around 910). With persistent disease, TRBV28, TRBJ1-2 and TRBJ2-5 were the favored segments.

The time point denotes: newly diagnosed GD, antithyroid drugs for less than 3 months. RNA from PBMCs was the source of the TCR library. As a group, patients came from one endocrinology department in Xi'an, China. Another study also made use of these data, one on T cells in Graves' hyperthyroidism and ophthalmopathy. As reported in that work: The primer set for the first-round RT-PCR of the TCR CDR3 was HTBI.

V gene TRBV3-1 combines with J gene TRBJ1-6; the D is unclear. This receptor was taken from a woman aged 25 to 39 with Graves disease. Sample: peripheral blood mononuclear cells (PBMCs), taken at new diagnosis, from a patient treated with antithyroid drugs. The CDR3 coding sequence is TGTGCCAGCAGCCCCCCCGGAGGGTGGTATAATTCACCCCTCCACTTT. It yields the protein CASSPPGGWYNSPLHF.